Listed below are T cell receptor beta chains from one sample, sequenced in a study of cytomegalovirus exposure and HLA in healthy donors. Some clones are missing from TCRdb's copy, which holds only in-frame ones; the method was immunoSEQ multiplex PCR. The sample has 150,000 to 200,000 clones, roughly 80% seen once; the top ten hold around 6.5%. The sample was PBMCs. The receptors here all came from a male donor in good health and CMV-seropositive. The conserved cysteine and the conserved F or W are not part of the CDR3 here. D genes are given only for firm matches.

j_gene | d_gene | v_gene | CDR3aa
TRBJ2-3 | TRBD2 | TRBV28 | ASSPGLAGGPDTQY
TRBJ1-2 | NA | TRBV28 | ASSLNSIVYGYT
TRBJ2-1 | TRBD1 | TRBV29-1 | SVRGQGDYNEQF
TRBJ2-3 | TRBD2 | TRBV5-5 | ASSLAGLAGGGNTQY
TRBJ1-1 | NA | TRBV30 | AWSLGGFGAEAF
TRBJ1-2 | TRBD1 | TRBV2 | ASSEPGTGSFGYT
TRBJ2-7 | TRBD2 | TRBV4-2 | ASSHGAGNEQY
TRBJ2-7 | NA | TRBV19 | ASSISASFSYEQY
TRBJ2-3 | TRBD1 | TRBV7-2 | ASSVDRGPDTQY
TRBJ2-7 | NA | TRBV5-6 | ASRRDRSYEQY
TRBJ2-7 | TRBD2 | TRBV5-6 | ASSLRGTSGYEQY
TRBJ1-1 | NA | TRBV18 | ASSPQGIRDTEAF
TRBJ2-7 | NA | TRBV6-4 | ASSGESQGLSSYEQY
TRBJ2-7 | NA | TRBV11-1 | ASSSQGPSYEQY
TRBJ1-5 | NA | TRBV6-5 | ASSYGSANQPQH
TRBJ2-2 | TRBD1 | TRBV2 | ASSERGPVTGELF
TRBJ2-1 | NA | TRBV30 | AWSPGPQSNEQF
TRBJ2-1 | TRBD2 | TRBV11-3 | ASSFGGAGTLNEQF
TRBJ2-1 | NA | TRBV9 | ASSVWASSYNEQF
TRBJ2-6 | NA | TRBV29-1 | SVLGAGANVLT
TRBJ1-2 | TRBD1 | TRBV19 | ASRYKGTGPYGYT
TRBJ2-5 | TRBD1 | TRBV19 | AAGTGAETQY
TRBJ2-5 | TRBD2 | TRBV2 | ASSELGPGLAGRKQY
TRBJ2-1 | NA | TRBV6-5 | ASRPGVQSGKQF
TRBJ1-2 | NA | TRBV28 | ASSPGGHTGYT
TRBJ1-4 | NA | TRBV5-1 | ASSSTGKTNEKLF
TRBJ2-1 | TRBD1 | TRBV25-1 | ASSDGTVPYNEQF
NA | TRBD2 | TRBV4-1 | ASSQDRAASGNYYEQY
TRBJ2-2 | TRBD2 | TRBV6-5 | ASSYSSGRGSGELF
TRBJ2-7 | NA | TRBV18 | ASSPFRDSSYEQY
TRBJ2-3 | NA | TRBV7-3 | ASSSPGGADLHTDTQY
TRBJ2-2 | NA | TRBV7-3 | ASSPPGTGELF
TRBJ2-3 | TRBD2 | TRBV7-8 | ASSPKRLAGPTDTQY
TRBJ1-1 | TRBD1 | TRBV6-5 | ASSTGGPTEAF
TRBJ2-3 | NA | TRBV7-9 | ASSYPSQRSTDTQY
TRBJ2-2 | NA | TRBV6-5 | ASINTPTGELF
TRBJ1-2 | NA | TRBV11-3 | ASSMDRIYGYT
TRBJ2-3 | NA | TRBV11-2 | ASSLTATDTQY
TRBJ1-1 | TRBD1 | TRBV7-9 | ASSHGQGLNTEAF
NA | TRBD1 | TRBV6-6 | ASSYLGDRLYEQY
TRBJ2-7 | NA | TRBV7-9 | ASSLGQGLYEQY
TRBJ1-6 | TRBD1 | TRBV27 | ASSSRPKGARSPLH
TRBJ1-1 | TRBD1 | TRBV9 | ASSTGGANTEAF